The 17 T cell receptor beta chains given below trace back to one sample, sequenced in a study of CXCR3-negative and CXCR3-positive naive CD8 T cells (dated by TCRdb to about 2019). No antigen is known for these receptors. Beyond this particular receptor, the publication reports: TRB CDR3s from CXCR3-positive naive cells showed higher hydrophobicity (lower Kidera factor 4), lower energy, and higher strength and volume indices than CXCR3-negative naive cells.

Instrument used: NextSeq 550. The Human TCR Profiling Kit (MiLaboratory) was used to make UMI-labeled 5' RACE TRB cDNA libraries. TCRdb reprocessed the reads and assigns one entry to each CDR3 protein sequence, leaving out DNA. The sample's table covers 6,900 or so distinct CDR3 sequences. The ten top clones hold approximately 1.5% of the sample. Sequenced sample: naive CXCR3+ CD8+ T cells from blood. What this sample's cell subset or site label stands for: CD45RO-CCR7+CD27+CD95- naive CD8+ T cells expressing CXCR3 (TNR3+). These receptors originate from a human donor in good health. Some clones in this sample may be carry-over from other donors' samples.

The chain links TRBV9 to TRBJ1-2. Germline-derived CDR1 and CDR2 are SGDLS and YYNGEE. The CDR3 is made up of 15 amino acids. CDR3 amino acids: CASSLILDGRDGYTF.

This clonotype is labeled medium-sized based on frequency. The chain has TRBV3-1 and TRBJ2-5; absent DNA, TCRdb's TRBD2 call cannot be checked. CDR3 length: 16 residues. Looked up from germline, CDR1 is LGHDT and CDR2 is YNNKEL (reference sequence). The CDR3 sequence is CASSQAAGGPIETQYF.

The rearrangement uses TRBV6-5 and TRBJ1-4. The CDR3 is made up of 13 amino acids. Germline assignment: CDR1 MNHEY and CDR2 SVGAGI. The CDR3 spells CASRKDDREKLFF.

The V and J genes are TRBV19 and TRBJ2-1. Germline V gene lookup returns CDR1 LNHDA and CDR2 SQIVND (reference sequence). This CDR3 comprises 14 residues. The CDR3 loop reads CASSGNVLVNEQFF.

The J gene is TRBJ1-1, the V gene TRBV7-9; checking the TCRdb D call of TRBD1 is not possible without DNA. Germline V gene sequence: CDR1 SEHNR, CDR2 FQNEAQ (reference sequence). The CDR3 contains 14 residues. CDR3 region: CASSPGSGLPEAFF.

By frequency, this clonotype is medium-sized. This chain connects TRBV12-3 or TRBV12-4 to TRBJ2-1; the TCRdb call, TRBD2, lacks DNA for checking. The CDR3 length is 15 residues. CDR3 protein: CASSLGTSGNNEQFF.

The chain employs TRBV5-6 and TRBJ2-1; TCRdb reports TRBD2, a call that lacks DNA to check it against. The germline gives CDR1 SGHDT, CDR2 YYEEEE. The CDR3 is made up of 11 amino acids. The CDR3 region is CASSLAGEQFF.

This clonotype is labeled medium-sized based on frequency. The chain combines TRBV11-3 with TRBJ2-1; the D gene TCRdb calls, TRBD1, cannot be checked with no DNA. This CDR3 has 14 residues. CDR1 and CDR2 from the germline V gene are SGHNT and YENEEA. CDR3 amino acids: CASSFGQGTYEQFF.

Frequency places this clonotype as medium-sized. The chain has TRBV9 and TRBJ2-3; absent DNA, TCRdb's TRBD1 call cannot be checked. This CDR3 contains 17 residues. Per germline, CDR1 SGDLS and CDR2 YYNGEE. The CDR3 loop reads CASSVHIPGTSTDTQYF. The full variable domain, completed using reference TRBV9 and TRBJ2-3, is DSGVTQTPKHLITATGQRVTLRCSPRSGDLSVYWYQQSLDQGLQFLIQYYNGEERAKGNILERFSAQQFPDLHSELNLSSLELGDSALYFCASSVHIPGTSTDTQYFGPGTRLTVL.

This clonotype is deemed medium-sized by its frequency. The CDR3: CASSERYTEAFF. The rearrangement uses TRBV12-3 or TRBV12-4 and TRBJ1-1. CDR3 size: 12 residues.

This clonotype is called medium-sized (0.01 to 0.1%) based on its frequency. V gene TRBV29-1 combines with J gene TRBJ2-3; TCRdb's D call, TRBD1, is unchecked because there is no DNA. Germline values: CDR1 SQVTM, CDR2 ANQGSEA. CDR3 length equals 14 residues. The CDR3 protein is CSVVGTGRADTQYF.

The chain uses TRBV7-9 and TRBJ1-1; TCRdb's D call, TRBD1, is unchecked because there is no DNA. This CDR3 has 15 residues. The germline CDR1 and CDR2 sequences are SEHNR and FQNEAQ (reference sequence). CDR3 sequence reads: CASSAGVIGTTEAFF.

V is TRBV4-1 and J is TRBJ2-3; the D call of TRBD1 rests on TCRdb alone, since no DNA is present to check it. This CDR3 spans 16 amino acids. Germline V gene data show CDR1 as MGHRA and CDR2 as YSYEKL. The CDR3 spells CASSLVGQSLTDTQYF.

This clonotype ranks as medium-sized in terms of frequency. The chain links TRBV20-1 to TRBJ2-2; TCRdb picks TRBD2, but there is no DNA to check that call. The CDR3 is 18 amino acids. Germline V gives CDR1 DFQATT, CDR2 SNEGSKA (reference sequence). CDR3 residues: CSARTRLLAGGPPGELFF.

The genes are TRBV6-6 and TRBJ2-7. Per germline, CDR1 MNHNY and CDR2 SVGAGI (reference sequence). The length of the CDR3 is 13 residues. This CDR3 reads CASSYSNQYEQYF.

This clonotype ranks as medium-sized in terms of frequency. The chain employs TRBV20-1 and TRBJ2-1; TCRdb's D call of TRBD2 is untestable without DNA. CDR1 and CDR2 from the germline V gene are DFQATT and SNEGSKA (reference sequence). This CDR3 is built from 18 residues. CDR3 sequence reads: CSATLRYFMGGGLREQFF.

By frequency, this clonotype registers medium-sized. The V and J genes are TRBV4-3 and TRBJ2-5. CDR1 and CDR2 (germline): LGHNA, YSLEER. CDR3 length equals 14 residues. CDR3: CASSQEYSQETQYF.